The 13 T cell receptor beta chains in this list originate from one sample, sequenced in a study of T cell responses to AZD1222 COVID-19 vaccine (dated by TCRdb to the early 2020s). What the time point label conveys for this sample: baseline before first vaccination. Library creation used the immunoSEQ multiplex PCR assay. The immuneACCESS repertoire file appears here via TCRdb, limited to in-frame rearrangements. These files lack a portion of the clones; in checked studies, under half of the deficit traces to unresolved V genes, and the cause of the others is not known. Counted in this sample were some 150,000 clones; approximately 90% of them appeared once. Jointly, the top ten make up approximately 1.8% of the sample. Sequenced material: peripheral blood, taken on day 0 of AZD1222 vaccination. These receptors all stem from an adult in good health.

The chain carries TRBV27 and TRBJ1-6; D not certain. Trimming removed 4 bases at V and 7 bases at J, with 14 bases between. CDR1 is MNHEY and CDR2 is SMNVEV in the germline V gene (reference sequence). This CDR3 comprises 15 residues. CDR3 coding DNA: TGTGCCAGCAGTTCCCTCGGGCGGGTGAATTCACCCCTCCACTTT. It encodes CASSSLGRVNSPLHF.

This chain uses TRBV5-8 with TRBJ2-1; the match to TRBD1 covers 11 bases. CDR1 is SGHTS and CDR2 is YDEGEE in the germline V gene. The length of the CDR3 is 11 residues. Trimming cost V 3 bases and J 15 bases; bases outside gene matches: 2. As DNA, the CDR3 is TGTGCCAGCAGCTGGGACAGGGGGTCGTTCTTC. Its translation is CASSWDRGSFF.

The V gene is TRBV11-2, the J gene TRBJ2-7, with 10 bases matching TRBD1. J gave up 2 bases and V 0 bases, and 13 bases lay outside the gene matches. Germline CDR1 is SGHAT and CDR2 is FQNNGV. The CDR3 is made up of 19 amino acids. In nucleotides, the CDR3 is TGTGCCAGCAGCTTAGAGGTGACCGCCGGGACAGGGGTTCCCTACGAGCAGTACTTC. Translating it yields CASSLEVTAGTGVPYEQYF.

CDR3 DNA: TGTGCCAGCAGTCGTAGGTGGGGACAGGACTACGAGCAGTACTTC. The encoded protein is CASSRRWGQDYEQYF. The chain joins TRBV9 to TRBJ2-7, with 8 bases fitting TRBD1. Trimming at V came to 5 bases and at J to 3 bases, leaving 10 bases not matched to a gene. CDR1 and CDR2 (germline): SGDLS, YYNGEE. The CDR3 contains 15 residues.

The chain is built from TRBV9 and TRBJ2-7, with D possibly matching TRBD2 (5 bases). Germline CDR1 is SGDLS and CDR2 is YYNGEE. The CDR3 contains 13 residues. The germline V and J ends were trimmed by 4 bases and 3 bases, with 11 bases remaining between them. CDR3 protein: CASSFRTGYEQYF. The CDR3, as DNA: TGTGCCAGCAGCTTCAGGACTGGCTACGAGCAGTACTTC.

The chain recombines TRBV9 with TRBJ1-2; TRBD1 might be the D (5 bases). V shed 6 bases and J shed 3 bases, with 15 bases lying between them. Germline V gives CDR1 SGDLS, CDR2 YYNGEE. This CDR3 spans 14 amino acids. Written as DNA, the CDR3 is TGTGCCAGCACCTTCCGGGACGGGCACTATGGCTACACCTTC. Protein sequence: CASTFRDGHYGYTF.

The chain employs TRBV19 and TRBJ1-2; maybe TRBD1 (5 bases). V shed 5 bases and J shed 7 bases, with 20 bases lying between them. Germline V gives CDR1 LNHDA, CDR2 SQIVND (reference sequence). The CDR3 extends over 15 amino acids. Written as DNA, the CDR3 is TGTGCCAGTAGTCCCGCGTGGGCAGGGTCTGTTGGCTACACCTTC. It is translated as CASSPAWAGSVGYTF. The full variable domain, in which reference TRBV19 and TRBJ1-2 provide the parts outside the CDR3, is DGGITQSPKYLFRKEGQNVTLSCEQNLNHDAMYWYRQDPGQGLRLIYYSQIVNDFQKGDIAEGYSVSREKKESFPLTVTSAQKNPTAFYLCASSPAWAGSVGYTFGSGTRLTVV.

This rearrangement joins TRBV4-3 to TRBJ1-2; TRBD1 is a possible D gene (6 bases). The CDR3 has 17 residues. Trimming pared 0 bases from V and 3 bases from J, leaving 17 bases between. Germline V gene lookup returns CDR1 LGHNA and CDR2 YSLEER. The CDR3 DNA sequence: TGCGCCAGCAGCCAAGATCCCTCTTGGGGGCTGGACTATGGCTACACCTTC. It specifies CASSQDPSWGLDYGYTF.

V is TRBV7-8 and J is TRBJ2-3; a weak D match, TRBD1 (6 bases). CDR1 and CDR2 from the germline V gene are SGHVS and FQNEAQ. The CDR3 has 14 amino acids. Trimming pared 5 bases from V and 4 bases from J, leaving 13 bases between. CDR3 loop: CASSPTGWADTQYF. In DNA, the CDR3 is TGTGCCAGCAGCCCGACAGGATGGGCAGATACGCAGTATTTT.

This clone has just a few counts. This chain uses TRBV25-1 with TRBJ1-6, with 8 bases that match TRBD1. The CDR3 length is 15 residues. Germline V gene data show CDR1 as MGHDK and CDR2 as SYGVNS. Germline trimming cut 6 bases from V and 6 bases from J; bases unmatched to any gene: 7. In nucleotides, the CDR3 is TGTGCCAGCAGCAATACGGGACAGGTTAATTCACCCCTCCACTTT. Protein sequence: CASSNTGQVNSPLHF.

The rearrangement links TRBV7-3 to TRBJ1-1, with D tentatively TRBD1 (5 bases). Trimming left V 4 bases short and J 1 base short, with 10 bases between. This CDR3 has 14 residues. CDR1 is SGHTA, CDR2 FQGTGA, per germline. DNA for the CDR3: TGTGCCAGCAGCTCCCACGGACAGAACACTGAAGCTTTCTTT. It is translated as CASSSHGQNTEAFF.

This clone was counted a single time. J is TRBJ2-1 and V is TRBV4-1; 11 bases match TRBD2. This CDR3 is built from 14 residues. Germline-derived CDR1 and CDR2 are MGHRA and YSYEKL. V gave up 0 bases and J gave up 14 bases; unmatched junction bases: 6. CDR3 bases: TGCGCCAGCAGCCAAGAACTAGCGGGAGTAAGGGAGTTCTTC. It specifies CASSQELAGVREFF.

The V gene is TRBV19, the J gene TRBJ1-4; the D is unclear. From germline, CDR1 is LNHDA and CDR2 SQIVND (reference sequence). V dropped 6 bases and J dropped 8 bases, with 13 bases sitting between them. The length of the CDR3 is 13 residues. The CDR3 region has the DNA TGTGCCAGTAGACCCGACCCTGGCGAAAAACTGTTTTTT. Translating gives CASRPDPGEKLFF.